Presented here are 15 T cell receptor beta chains from one specimen sequenced in a study of Ad26.COV2.S vaccination and SARS-CoV-2 variants. The treatment was: around 19 received Ad26.COV2.S at low or high dose, single or two shots; 5 received placebo; per-sample allocation not given. Sample collection was performed on day 63 after the first vaccine or placebo injection. Using immunoSEQ multiplex PCR, the repertoire was profiled, and TCRdb retains in-frame clones only, with some absent. The sample contains some 320,000 clones, around four fifths of which appear only once. The sample here was peripheral blood, taken in a trial of Ad26.COV2.S vaccine versus placebo. These TCRs come from a person aged 18 to 65 who received the Ad26.COV2.S COVID-19 vaccine or a placebo.

J is TRBJ1-4 and V is TRBV28; weak D call: TRBD1 (6 bases). In germline, CDR1 is MDHEN, CDR2 SYDVKM. V was trimmed by 3 bases and J by 8 bases, leaving 10 bases between them. This CDR3 is 13 amino acids long. The CDR3 sequence is CASSFTGLEKLFF. The DNA for the CDR3 is TGTGCCAGCAGTTTCACAGGGTTGGAAAAACTGTTTTTT.

The rearrangement uses TRBV6-1 and TRBJ1-1; 7 bases line up with TRBD1. The CDR3 is made up of 16 amino acids. Germline CDR1 and CDR2: MNHNS and SASEGT. V lost 0 bases to trimming and J lost 3 bases; unmatched junction nucleotides: 7. CDR3 in DNA: TGTGCCAGCAGTGAAGCAGTGACAGGGTGGTACACTGAAGCTTTCTTT. Protein: CASSEAVTGWYTEAFF.

The rearrangement links TRBV5-6 to TRBJ1-2, with a possible D match to TRBD1 (6 bases). CDR1 SGHDT and CDR2 YYEEEE come from the germline V gene. The V end was cut by 5 bases, the J end by 1 base, with 9 bases between. The CDR3 spans 13 residues. CDR3 bases: TGTGCCAGCAGTTCGGACAGTAACTATGGCTACACCTTC. This codes for CASSSDSNYGYTF.

The V call is TRBV6-1, the J call TRBJ1-4; D is ambiguous. The germline CDR1 and CDR2 sequences are MNHNS and SASEGT. Trimming stripped 3 bases from V and 7 bases from J, with 12 bases between. The CDR3 spans 14 residues. CDR3 DNA sequence: TGTGCCAGCAGTGACGGTCTTCAACGTGAAAAACTGTTTTTT. Translating gives CASSDGLQREKLFF.

The chain couples TRBV3-1 (or the pseudogene TRBV3-2) to TRBJ2-2; 7 bases line up with TRBD1. The germline CDR1 and CDR2 sequences are LGHDT and YNNKEL (reference sequence). J lost 4 bases, V lost 6 bases, and 8 bases had no gene match. This CDR3 spans 15 amino acids. CDR3 region: CASSPAGGFTGELFF. The DNA of the CDR3 is TGTGCCAGCAGTCCAGCAGGGGGTTTCACCGGGGAGCTGTTTTTT.

This clone occurred once. V is TRBV5-1 and J is TRBJ1-2; TRBD1 agrees at 7 bases. Germline V CDR1 and CDR2: SGHRS, YFSETQ. The CDR3 covers 14 residues. Trimming removed 2 bases from V and 8 bases from J; junction bases left unmatched: 9. The CDR3 DNA is TGCGCCAGCAGCTTAGTACAGGGGCTCGCAGGCTACACCTTC. Translation gives CASSLVQGLAGYTF.

The chain links TRBV11-2 to TRBJ2-1, with 13 bases fitting TRBD2. Per the germline V gene, CDR1 is SGHAT and CDR2 is FQNNGV. The ends lost 1 base at V and 8 bases at J; junction bases unmatched: 5. The length of the CDR3 is 16 residues. The CDR3 DNA reads TGTGCCAGCAGCTTAGCACTAGCGGGGGGGCCGGATGAGCAGTTCTTC. Translation: CASSLALAGGPDEQFF.

The V and J genes are TRBV5-1 and TRBJ2-3, with unresolved D. Germline CDR1 reads SGHRS; CDR2 reads YFSETQ. The ends were cut back, 3 bases at V and 0 bases at J, with 11 bases in the middle. The length of the CDR3 is 15 residues. CDR3 protein: CASSWSVDSTDTQYF. The CDR3 nucleotides are TGCGCCAGCAGCTGGAGTGTGGATAGCACAGATACGCAGTATTTT.

This clone was seen a handful of times. The chain links TRBV7-9 to TRBJ1-2, with a weak D call TRBD1 (5 bases). CDR1 and CDR2 from the germline V gene are SEHNR and FQNEAQ (reference sequence). Trimming cost V 4 bases and J 0 bases, with 12 bases left between them. CDR3 size: 15 residues. The CDR3 is CASSSGPITNYGYTF. DNA for the CDR3: TGTGCCAGCAGCTCGGGACCTATAACTAACTATGGCTACACCTTC. Full variable domain (rest looked up from reference TRBV7-9 and TRBJ1-2): DTGVSQNPRHKITKRGQNVTFRCDPISEHNRLYWYRQTLGQGPEFLTYFQNEAQLEKSRLLSDRFSAERPKGSFSTLEIQRTEQGDSAMYLCASSSGPITNYGYTFGSGTRLTVV.

CDR3 in amino acids: CAWSGGGNQPQHF. The CDR3 coding sequence is TGTGCCTGGAGCGGCGGAGGCAATCAGCCCCAGCATTTT. This sequence joins TRBV30 and TRBJ1-5; D gene uncertain. V lost 3 bases and J 2 bases, leaving 8 bases between the germline ends. Looked up from germline, CDR1 is GTSNPN and CDR2 is SVGIG (reference sequence). CDR3 length equals 13 residues.

V usage is TRBV9 and J usage is TRBJ2-4, with 8 bases identical to TRBD2. CDR3 length: 15 amino acids. Germline CDR1 and CDR2: SGDLS and YYNGEE. The V and J ends lost 4 bases and 8 bases, in that order; junction bases with no gene match: 11. The CDR3 spells CASSLAGTSGDIQYF. The CDR3 DNA sequence: TGTGCCAGCAGCTTAGCCGGGACTAGTGGAGACATTCAGTACTTC.

The chain combines TRBV11-1 with TRBJ2-2, with a weak D call TRBD2 (5 bases). The CDR3 consists of 12 residues. CDR1 SGHAT and CDR2 FQDESV come from the germline V gene (reference sequence). With 3 bases removed from V and 10 bases from J, the gap between germline ends came to 9 bases. The CDR3 sequence: CASSFRGSELFF. As DNA, the CDR3 is TGTGCCAGCAGCTTTCGAGGGTCGGAGCTGTTTTTT.

The chain has TRBV19 and TRBJ1-6; 7 positions match TRBD1. Trimming at V came to 0 bases and at J to 8 bases, leaving 7 bases not matched to a gene. CDR3 length: 16 amino acids. Germline V gives CDR1 LNHDA, CDR2 SQIVND (reference sequence). For the CDR3, the DNA is TGTGCCAGTAGTATAGATCCCCGGGACAGCTATTCACCCCTCCACTTT. Translating it yields CASSIDPRDSYSPLHF. The entire variable domain, with the rest obtained from reference TRBV19 and TRBJ1-6, is as follows: DGGITQSPKYLFRKEGQNVTLSCEQNLNHDAMYWYRQDPGQGLRLIYYSQIVNDFQKGDIAEGYSVSREKKESFPLTVTSAQKNPTAFYLCASSIDPRDSYSPLHFGNGTRLTVT.

This clone was seen once. This sequence joins TRBV19 and TRBJ1-4, with D uncertain. Germline V gives CDR1 LNHDA, CDR2 SQIVND (reference sequence). V lost 2 bases and J lost 4, with 11 bases in between. CDR3 length equals 15 residues. CDR3 loop: CASSITRRDNEKLFF. The CDR3 coding sequence is TGTGCCAGTAGTATAACGCGGAGGGATAATGAAAAACTGTTTTTT.

In its sample, this clone was seen once. The chain employs TRBV18 and TRBJ1-1; D is possibly TRBD1 (6 bases). The V end was cut by 3 bases, the J end by 4 bases, with 12 bases between. This CDR3 comprises 14 residues. The germline V gene has CDR1 KGHSH and CDR2 LQKENI. CDR3 amino acids: CASSPLTGLTEAFF. CDR3 bases: TGTGCCAGCTCACCCCTGACAGGACTCACTGAAGCTTTCTTT.